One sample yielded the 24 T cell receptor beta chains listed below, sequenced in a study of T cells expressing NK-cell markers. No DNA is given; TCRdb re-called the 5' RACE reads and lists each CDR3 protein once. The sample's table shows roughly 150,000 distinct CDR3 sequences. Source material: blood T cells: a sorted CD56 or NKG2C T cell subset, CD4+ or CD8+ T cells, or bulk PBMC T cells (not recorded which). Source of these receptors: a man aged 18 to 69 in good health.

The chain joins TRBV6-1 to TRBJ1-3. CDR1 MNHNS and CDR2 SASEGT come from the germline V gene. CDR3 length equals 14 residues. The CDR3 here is CASSELDSGNTIYF.

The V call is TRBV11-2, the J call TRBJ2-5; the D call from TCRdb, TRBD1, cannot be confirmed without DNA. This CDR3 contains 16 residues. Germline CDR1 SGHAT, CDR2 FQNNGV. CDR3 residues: CASSSPRDIRRETQYF.

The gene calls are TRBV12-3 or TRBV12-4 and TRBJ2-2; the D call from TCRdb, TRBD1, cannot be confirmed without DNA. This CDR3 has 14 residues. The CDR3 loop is CASNHRVGTGELFF.

The CDR3 protein is CASSGLTGMDTEAFF. The chain is built from TRBV7-6 and TRBJ1-1; TCRdb picks TRBD1, but there is no DNA to check that call. This CDR3 has 15 amino acids. Germline assignment: CDR1 SGHVS and CDR2 FNYEAQ.

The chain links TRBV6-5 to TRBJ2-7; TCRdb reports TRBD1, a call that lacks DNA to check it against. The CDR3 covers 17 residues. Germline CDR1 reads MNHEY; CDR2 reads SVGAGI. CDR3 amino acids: CASSPFPGTGDVYEQYF.

This CDR3 reads CASSSGVSGNTGELFF. The V call is TRBV7-8, the J call TRBJ2-2. This CDR3 has 16 residues. Germline loops: CDR1 SGHVS, CDR2 FQNEAQ.

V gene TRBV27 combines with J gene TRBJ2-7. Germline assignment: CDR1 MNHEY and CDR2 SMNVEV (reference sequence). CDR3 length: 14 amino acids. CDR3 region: CASSNGVGFYEQYF.

CDR3: CASSQRAGNTEAFF. This chain joins TRBV6-1 and TRBJ1-1. The CDR3 totals 14 residues. Germline CDR1 MNHNS, CDR2 SASEGT.

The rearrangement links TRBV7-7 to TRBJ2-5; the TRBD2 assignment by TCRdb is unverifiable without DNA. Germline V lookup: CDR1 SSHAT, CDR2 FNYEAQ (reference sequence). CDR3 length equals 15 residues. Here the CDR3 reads CASSLGQGLQETQYF.

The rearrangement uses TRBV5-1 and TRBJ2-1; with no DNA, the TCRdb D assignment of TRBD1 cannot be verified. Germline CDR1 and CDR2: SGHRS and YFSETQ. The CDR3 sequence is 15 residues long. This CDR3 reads CASNGGGGLYNEQFF.

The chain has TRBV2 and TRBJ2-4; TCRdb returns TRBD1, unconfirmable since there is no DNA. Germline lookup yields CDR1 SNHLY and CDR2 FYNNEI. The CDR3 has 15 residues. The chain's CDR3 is CASRRTGAAKNIQYF.

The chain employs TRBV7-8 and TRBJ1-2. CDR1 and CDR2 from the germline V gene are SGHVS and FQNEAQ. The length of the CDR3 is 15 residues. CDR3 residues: CASSLAGNVNYGYTF.

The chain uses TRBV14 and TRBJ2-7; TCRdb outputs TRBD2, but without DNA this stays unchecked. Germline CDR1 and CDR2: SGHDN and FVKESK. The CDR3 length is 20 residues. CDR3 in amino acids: CASSQDPIAGPGKRGYEQYF.

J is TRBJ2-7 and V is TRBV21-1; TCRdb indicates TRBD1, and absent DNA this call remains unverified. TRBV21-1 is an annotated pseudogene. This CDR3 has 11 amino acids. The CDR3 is CARPTGYEQYF.

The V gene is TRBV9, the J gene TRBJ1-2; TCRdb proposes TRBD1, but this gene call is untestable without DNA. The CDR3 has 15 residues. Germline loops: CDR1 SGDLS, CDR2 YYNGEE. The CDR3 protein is CASSVLPDRAYGYTF. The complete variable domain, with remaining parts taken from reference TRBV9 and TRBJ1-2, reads DSGVTQTPKHLITATGQRVTLRCSPRSGDLSVYWYQQSLDQGLQFLIQYYNGEERAKGNILERFSAQQFPDLHSELNLSSLELGDSALYFCASSVLPDRAYGYTFGSGTRLTVV.

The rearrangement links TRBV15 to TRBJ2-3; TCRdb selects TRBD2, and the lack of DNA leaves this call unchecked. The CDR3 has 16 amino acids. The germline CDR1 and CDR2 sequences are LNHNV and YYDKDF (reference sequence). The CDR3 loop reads CATSRGASGGADTQYF. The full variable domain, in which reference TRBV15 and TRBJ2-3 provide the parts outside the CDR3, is DAMVIQNPRYQVTQFGKPVTLSCSQTLNHNVMYWYQQKSSQAPKLLFHYYDKDFNNEADTPDNFQSRRPNTSFCFLDIRSPGLGDTAMYLCATSRGASGGADTQYFGPGTRLTVL.

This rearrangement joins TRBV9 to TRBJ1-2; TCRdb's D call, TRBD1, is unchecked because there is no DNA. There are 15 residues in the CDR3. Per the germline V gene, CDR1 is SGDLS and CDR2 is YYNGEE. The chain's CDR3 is CASSAWTGGLDGYTF.

The CDR3: CASSPRQEETGELFF. The V gene is TRBV7-9, the J gene TRBJ2-2; TCRdb proposes TRBD1, but this gene call is untestable without DNA. CDR3 length: 15 residues. Per germline, CDR1 SEHNR and CDR2 FQNEAQ (reference sequence).

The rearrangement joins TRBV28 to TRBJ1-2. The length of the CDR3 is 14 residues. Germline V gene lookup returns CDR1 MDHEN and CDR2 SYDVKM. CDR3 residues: CASSFRPALEGYTF.

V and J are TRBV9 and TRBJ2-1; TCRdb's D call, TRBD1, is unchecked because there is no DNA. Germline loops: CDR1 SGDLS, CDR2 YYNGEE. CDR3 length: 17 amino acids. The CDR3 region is CASSVGTGDSSYNEQFF.

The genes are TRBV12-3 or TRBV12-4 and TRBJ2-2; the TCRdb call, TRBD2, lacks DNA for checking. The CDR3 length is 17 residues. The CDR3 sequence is CASQHLGLAGGPGELFF.

The CDR3 region is CASTYLLPGDRSGETQYF. This sequence joins TRBV11-1 and TRBJ2-5; TCRdb designates TRBD2, a call that cannot be tested without DNA. Germline loops: CDR1 SGHAT, CDR2 FQDESV (reference sequence). The CDR3 has 18 amino acids.

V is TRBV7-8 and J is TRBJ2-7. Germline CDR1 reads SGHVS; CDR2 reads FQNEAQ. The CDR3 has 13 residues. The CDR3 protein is CASSLWQSYEQYF. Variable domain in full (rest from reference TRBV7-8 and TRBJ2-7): GAGVSQSPRYKVAKRGQDVALRCDPISGHVSLFWYQQALGQGPEFLTYFQNEAQLDKSGLPSDRFFAERPEGSVSTLKIQRTQQEDSAVYLCASSLWQSYEQYFGPGTRLTVT.

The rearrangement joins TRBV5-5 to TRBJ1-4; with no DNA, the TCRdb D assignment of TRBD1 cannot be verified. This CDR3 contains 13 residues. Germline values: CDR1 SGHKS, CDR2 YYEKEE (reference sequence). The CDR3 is CASSRQGNEKLFF. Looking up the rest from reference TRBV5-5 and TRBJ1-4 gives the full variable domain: DAGVTQSPTHLIKTRGQQVTLRCSPISGHKSVSWYQQVLGQGPQFIFQYYEKEERGRGNFPDRFSARQFPNYSSELNVNALLLGDSALYLCASSRQGNEKLFFGSGTQLSVL.